This T cell receptor (beta chain) was identified during a study of cytomegalovirus exposure and HLA in healthy donors. Study as a whole: It was reported in a later analysis that the 120 validation repertoires used the same platform as the approximately 600 first-cohort repertoires. Findings of the study overall: A later analysis found first-cohort TCR clusters tended to co-occur in the 90 to 150 validation repertoires.

V trimming: 5 bases; J trimming: 10 bases; junction bases outside the gene matches: 16. CDR1 is SEHNR and CDR2 is FQNEAQ in the germline V gene (reference sequence). The CDR3 loop spans 16 amino acids. A word on this clone: Its antigen is not identified.

While the first cohort had 600 to 850 subjects, the donors belonged to the separate validation cohort of about 120 subjects. The repertoire was sequenced with immunoSEQ multiplex PCR; TCRdb's copy has only in-frame clones and lacks some. The table has 150,000 to 200,000 clones, roughly 86% seen once. This rearrangement joins TRBV7-9 to TRBJ2-1, with TRBD2 matching over 8 bases. This receptor was identified in a man aged 18 to 35 in good health and CMV-seropositive. Sequencing used PBMCs. The chain's CDR3 is CASSPIPGLELFEQFF. As DNA, the CDR3 is TGTGCCAGCAGCCCGATACCGGGACTAGAATTGTTCGAGCAGTTCTTC.